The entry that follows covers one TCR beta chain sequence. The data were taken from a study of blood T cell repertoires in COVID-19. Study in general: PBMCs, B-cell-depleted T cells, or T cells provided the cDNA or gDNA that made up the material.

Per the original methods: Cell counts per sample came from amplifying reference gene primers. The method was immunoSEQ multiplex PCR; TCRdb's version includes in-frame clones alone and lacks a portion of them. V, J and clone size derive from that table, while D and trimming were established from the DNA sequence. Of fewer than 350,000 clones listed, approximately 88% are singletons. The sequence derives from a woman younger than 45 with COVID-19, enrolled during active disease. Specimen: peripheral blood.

CDR3 protein: CASSPRVMNTEAFF. The CDR3 DNA sequence: TGTGCCAGCAGCCCGAGGGTCATGAACACTGAAGCTTTCTTT. V is TRBV7-9 and J is TRBJ1-1; D remains ambiguous. Germline V gene data show CDR1 as SEHNR and CDR2 as FQNEAQ (reference sequence). The length of the CDR3 is 14 residues. V lost 5 bases and J 0 bases, leaving 10 bases between the germline ends.